Presented here are 27 T cell receptor beta chains from one specimen sequenced in a study of blood T cells in healthy people across ages. The use of a sample-barcoded 5' primer and a J-beta primer mix characterized a second PCR of roughly 7 to 12 cycles. A single record per CDR3 protein comes from TCRdb applying MiXCR to the 5' RACE reads. The sample includes more than 500,000 distinct CDR3 sequences, roughly a quarter of them seen just once. The data were also submitted as part of a second study, on T cells of mothers and their children.

Sequenced material: blood. All receptors come from a boy between 2 and 10 years old in good health.

CDR3 sequence: CAWGQGIAHEQYF. In nucleotides, the CDR3 is TGTGCCTGGGGCCAGGGGATTGCTCACGAGCAGTACTTC. The chain recombines TRBV30 with TRBJ2-7; weak D call: TRBD1 (6 bases). The CDR3 sequence is 13 residues long. Germline values: CDR1 GTSNPN, CDR2 SVGIG (reference sequence). With 5 bases removed from V and 5 bases from J, the gap between germline ends came to 16 bases.

This clonotype has more than one count but fewer than ten. This chain links TRBV6-1 with TRBJ1-4, with D perhaps matching TRBD1 (5 bases). Trimming took off 4 bases at V and 0 bases at J, with 15 bases between the two ends. The CDR3 has 17 residues. Germline V gene sequence: CDR1 MNHNS, CDR2 SASEGT. The CDR3 nucleotides read TGTGCCAGCAGTGCTGACAGCCACCATTCAACTAATGAAAAACTGTTTTTT. Amino acids: CASSADSHHSTNEKLFF.

In its sample, this clonotype was seen many times. The chain recombines TRBV29-1 with TRBJ2-7; D call uncertain. Trimming took 0 bases from V and 3 from J, leaving 3 bases between them. This CDR3 spans 11 amino acids. Germline-derived CDR1 and CDR2 are SQVTM and ANQGSEA. The CDR3 DNA is TGCAGCGTTGAAGAATTCTACGAGCAGTACTTC. The encoded protein is CSVEEFYEQYF.

The chain links TRBV12-3 or TRBV12-4 to TRBJ2-1; D is unclear. Trimming cost V 7 bases and J 0 bases, with 10 bases left between them. The CDR3 is 14 residues long. The CDR3 protein is CASTGASSYNEQFF. Written as DNA, the CDR3 is TGTGCCAGCACCGGAGCTAGCTCCTACAATGAGCAGTTCTTC.

This clonotype has just a few counts. The rearrangement uses TRBV29-1 and TRBJ2-1, with D perhaps matching TRBD2 (6 bases). Deletions cut 6 bases from V and 6 bases from J, with 15 bases between. Germline CDR1 and CDR2: SQVTM and ANQGSEA. The CDR3 has 13 amino acids. The CDR3 protein is CSVLSGSTNEQFF. CDR3 in DNA: TGCAGCGTGCTTAGCGGAAGTACCAATGAGCAGTTCTTC.

In this sample, this clonotype turned up a few times. V gene TRBV12-3 or TRBV12-4 combines with J gene TRBJ2-5, with a possible D match to TRBD1 (5 bases). The J call is doubtful: the DNA matches TRBJ2-1 better. This CDR3 region has 13 residues. The CDR3: CASSFRTVQGQFF. CDR3 DNA sequence: TGTGCCAGCAGTTTCCGGACGGTTCAGGGGCAGTTCTTC.

There are a few counts of this clonotype. The V call is TRBV20-1, the J call TRBJ1-2; 7 bases line up with TRBD1. CDR1 is DFQATT, CDR2 SNEGSKA, per germline (reference sequence). V shed 3 bases, J shed 3 bases, and the junction held 7 bases outside the gene matches. The CDR3 spans 14 residues. The CDR3 protein is CSASPQGGHYGYTF. The CDR3 nucleotides read TGCAGTGCTAGCCCGCAGGGGGGCCACTATGGCTACACCTTC.

This clonotype has just a few counts. V gene TRBV27 combines with J gene TRBJ1-2, with 8 bases aligning to TRBD1. From germline, CDR1 is MNHEY and CDR2 SMNVEV (reference sequence). This CDR3 is 19 amino acids long. The V and J ends lost 1 base and 6 bases, in that order; junction bases with no gene match: 19. The CDR3 DNA follows: TGTGCCAGCAGTTTATGGCCCCTTCCAGGGGGCCCTAACGCTGATGGCTACACCTTC. This gives the protein CASSLWPLPGGPNADGYTF.

The chain combines TRBV12-3 or TRBV12-4 with TRBJ2-3, with 10 nucleotides matching TRBD1. The ends lost 6 bases at V and 4 bases at J; junction bases unmatched: 7. The CDR3 runs to 15 residues. The CDR3 DNA is TGTGCCAGCAGCTTGGACAGGGGGTGGGCAGATACGCAGTATTTT. It is translated as CASSLDRGWADTQYF.

This clonotype was seen a few times. The chain combines TRBV5-1 with TRBJ1-2; maybe TRBD1 (5 bases). This CDR3 has 15 residues. CDR1 and CDR2 from the germline V gene are SGHRS and YFSETQ. Trimming cost V 4 bases and J 3 bases, with 16 bases left between them. Here the CDR3 DNA reads TGCGCCAGCAGCCTCAGCAGGGCGCGACACTATGGCTACACCTTC. Residues: CASSLSRARHYGYTF. Full variable domain (remainder filled in from reference TRBV5-1 and TRBJ1-2): KAGVTQTPRYLIKTRGQQVTLSCSPISGHRSVSWYQQTPGQGLQFLFEYFSETQRNKGNFPGRFSGRQFSNSRSEMNVSTLELGDSALYLCASSLSRARHYGYTFGSGTRLTVV.

This clonotype turned up a few times. The V call is TRBV7-3, the J call TRBJ1-1; D is unclear. The CDR3 has 13 residues. Deletions cut 0 bases from V and 3 bases from J, with 5 bases between. Germline CDR1 reads SGHTA; CDR2 reads FQGTGA. CDR3 nucleotides: TGTGCCAGCAGCTTAACGAGGGACACTGAAGCTTTCTTT. This codes for CASSLTRDTEAFF.

The chain uses TRBV29-1 and TRBJ2-7, with D possibly being TRBD2 (5 bases). Per germline, CDR1 SQVTM and CDR2 ANQGSEA. The CDR3 runs to 12 residues. The germline V and J ends were trimmed by 7 bases and 4 bases, with 14 bases remaining between them. The DNA of the CDR3 is TGCAGCGCCAGCGGATCGGGGTACGAGCAGTACTTC. It translates to CSASGSGYEQYF.

This sequence joins TRBV20-1 and TRBJ2-3, with TRBD2 matching 7 bases. Germline V lookup: CDR1 DFQATT, CDR2 SNEGSKA (reference sequence). With V trimmed by 3 bases and J by 2 bases, 5 bases remained unmatched. The CDR3 is 14 amino acids. CDR3 amino acids: CSARPSGYTDTQYF. CDR3 nucleotides: TGCAGTGCTAGGCCTAGCGGATACACAGATACGCAGTATTTT.

This clonotype showed up just a few times. The chain recombines TRBV10-3 with TRBJ2-7; D is perhaps TRBD1 (5 bases). The CDR3 runs 12 residues. V dropped 5 bases and J dropped 3 bases, with 8 bases sitting between them. Germline CDR1 and CDR2: ENHRY and SYGVKD. CDR3 sequence: CAISPDSYEQYF. In DNA form, the CDR3 reads TGTGCCATCAGTCCTGACAGCTACGAGCAGTACTTC.

This clonotype was seen ten or more times. V usage is TRBV7-9 and J usage is TRBJ1-2; a possible D gene is TRBD1 (5 bases). The CDR3 runs to 13 residues. The germline V gene has CDR1 SEHNR and CDR2 FQNEAQ (reference sequence). Trimming stripped 6 bases from V and 0 bases from J, with 8 bases between. This CDR3 reads CASSLGPNYGYTF. The CDR3, as DNA: TGTGCCAGCAGTTTGGGGCCTAACTATGGCTACACCTTC. The variable domain in full, completed from reference TRBV7-9 and TRBJ1-2, reads DTGVSQNPRHKITKRGQNVTFRCDPISEHNRLYWYRQTLGQGPEFLTYFQNEAQLEKSRLLSDRFSAERPKGSFSTLEIQRTEQGDSAMYLCASSLGPNYGYTFGSGTRLTVV.

J is TRBJ2-2 and V is TRBV28; D perhaps matches TRBD1 (6 bases). Germline V gene lookup returns CDR1 MDHEN and CDR2 SYDVKM. Between the trimmed V and J ends, which lost 5 bases and 4 bases, there was a span of 11 bases. The CDR3 extends over 14 amino acids. The CDR3 DNA reads TGTGCCAGCAGTCAAGGGGGTTCCACCGGGGAGCTGTTTTTT. Amino acids: CASSQGGSTGELFF. Looking up the rest from reference TRBV28 and TRBJ2-2 gives the full variable domain: DVKVTQSSRYLVKRTGEKVFLECVQDMDHENMFWYRQDPGLGLRLIYFSYDVKMKEKGDIPEGYSVSREKKERFSLILESASTNQTSMYLCASSQGGSTGELFFGEGSRLTVL.

This clonotype occurred a few times. The CDR3 loop reads CASRQTSGIETQYF. CDR3 in DNA: TGTGCCAGCAGACAGACTAGCGGGATAGAGACCCAGTACTTC. This chain joins TRBV2 and TRBJ2-5; TRBD2 matches at 11 bases. V lost 6 bases and J lost 4; bases outside the gene matches: 4. This CDR3 is 14 amino acids long. Germline V lookup: CDR1 SNHLY, CDR2 FYNNEI. The full variable domain, in which reference TRBV2 and TRBJ2-5 provide the parts outside the CDR3, is EPEVTQTPSHQVTQMGQEVILRCVPISNHLYFYWYRQILGQKVEFLVSFYNNEISEKSEIFDDQFSVERPDGSNFTLKIRSTKLEDSAMYFCASRQTSGIETQYFGPGTRLLVL.

Here the CDR3 reads CASSPPGQGRNEQYF. CDR3 sequence (DNA): TGTGCCAGCTCACCGCCGGGACAGGGGAGGAACGAGCAGTACTTC. J is TRBJ2-7 and V is TRBV18; 10 bases are shared with TRBD1. Germline V gene data show CDR1 as KGHSH and CDR2 as LQKENI. V lost 3 bases, J lost 5 bases, and 7 bases stayed unmatched. The CDR3 extends over 15 amino acids.

The genes are TRBV9 and TRBJ1-6, with D unresolved. The CDR3 contains 15 residues. V was cut by 0 bases and J by 7 bases, with 11 bases left in between. Germline CDR1 reads SGDLS; CDR2 reads YYNGEE. CDR3 region: CASSVDLGLNSPLHF. CDR3 in DNA: TGTGCCAGCAGCGTAGATCTGGGTTTAAATTCACCCCTCCACTTT.

Ten or more counts support this clonotype. The chain combines TRBV7-8 with TRBJ2-3, with 7 nucleotides matching TRBD1. Looked up from germline, CDR1 is SGHVS and CDR2 is FQNEAQ. The CDR3 is 14 amino acids. The V and J ends lost 4 bases and 4 bases, in that order; junction bases with no gene match: 5. Here the CDR3 reads CASSSNRGPDTQYF. The CDR3 region has the DNA TGTGCCAGCAGCTCTAACAGGGGCCCAGATACGCAGTATTTT.

The CDR3 spells CASSETTGSGGYTF. The CDR3 coding sequence is TGTGCCAGCAGTGAAACGACAGGGTCGGGGGGCTACACCTTC. The rearrangement uses TRBV12-3 or TRBV12-4 and TRBJ1-2, with TRBD1 identical over 7 bases. V was pared by 5 bases and J by 8 bases, with 11 bases of the junction left unmatched. The CDR3 extends over 14 amino acids.

This clonotype was detected a few times. The gene calls are TRBV7-2 and TRBJ1-4; D not certain. V was pared by 5 bases and J by 5 bases, with 15 bases between. The CDR3 length is 15 residues. Germline lookup yields CDR1 SGHTA and CDR2 FQGNSA. CDR3 DNA: TGTGCCAGCAGCCAAGGACCTCGGCGAAATGAAAAACTGTTTTTT. Amino acids: CASSQGPRRNEKLFF. The full variable domain, in which reference TRBV7-2 and TRBJ1-4 provide the parts outside the CDR3, is GAGVSQSPSNKVTEKGKDVELRCDPISGHTALYWYRQSLGQGLEFLIYFQGNSAPDKSGLPSDRFSAERTGGSVSTLTIQRTQQEDSAVYLCASSQGPRRNEKLFFGSGTQLSVL.

The V gene is TRBV20-1, the J gene TRBJ2-3; weak D call: TRBD2 (5 bases). V shed 0 bases and J shed 5 bases, with 9 bases lying between them. Germline-derived CDR1 and CDR2 are DFQATT and SNEGSKA (reference sequence). This CDR3 is 13 amino acids long. The CDR3 nucleotides are TGCAGTGCTAGAGATCGGGGTCTAGATACGCAGTATTTT. This gives the protein CSARDRGLDTQYF.

The gene calls are TRBV20-1 and TRBJ2-3; tentative D call: TRBD2 (5 bases). The length of the CDR3 is 14 residues. Looked up from germline, CDR1 is DFQATT and CDR2 is SNEGSKA (reference sequence). Trimming stripped 3 bases from V and 4 bases from J, with 14 bases between. The CDR3 DNA follows: TGCAGTGCTAGGATCGAGGGCGGCGCAGATACGCAGTATTTT. Amino acid sequence: CSARIEGGADTQYF.

The chain uses TRBV7-9 and TRBJ2-7; 8 bases line up with TRBD1. J was trimmed by 5 bases and V by 10 bases; bases with no gene match: 10. From germline, CDR1 is SEHNR and CDR2 FQNEAQ (reference sequence). The CDR3 spans 13 residues. Here the CDR3 DNA reads TGTGCCACTGCCAGGGGGCTTGTCGACGAGCAGTACTTC. Protein sequence: CATARGLVDEQYF.

The J gene is TRBJ2-2, the V gene TRBV29-1; no definite D call. V lost 4 bases and J 7 bases, leaving 13 bases between the germline ends. This CDR3 is built from 13 residues. Germline-derived CDR1 and CDR2 are SQVTM and ANQGSEA. CDR3 region: CSVGRTAFGELFF. The CDR3 DNA is TGCAGCGTTGGACGGACGGCCTTCGGGGAGCTGTTTTTT.

In this sample, this clonotype turned up a few times. A junction boundary mismatches the germline segment, possibly from a read error. CDR3 sequence reads: CASSPLDSYADTVYF. The CDR3 DNA reads TGTGCCAGCAGTCCTCTGGACAGCTACGCGGACACCGTATATTTT. This rearrangement joins TRBV12-3 or TRBV12-4 to TRBJ1-3; D perhaps matches TRBD1 (6 bases). The CDR3 is 15 amino acids.